Shown below are 27 T cell receptor beta chains from a single sample sequenced in a study of beta chain features in type 1 diabetes (dated by TCRdb to 2016 to 2019). Libraries were made using the immunoSEQ multiplex PCR assay. All of the isolated RNA was reverse transcribed with the High Capacity cDNA Reverse Transcription Kit, so expressed TCRB transcripts were sequenced. In its TCRdb copy, this immuneACCESS table keeps in-frame sequences only and misses some clones. Where compared with another copy, unresolved V genes explain less than half of these, and the others have no known cause. A total of 620,000 or so clones appear in this sample, 15% to 19% of them only once. The leading ten clones occupy approximately 0.093% of the sample. The sequencing sample was made of naive CD4+ T cells from blood. What the cell subset or site label conveys for this sample: true naive CD4+ T cells. Receptors originate from a man between 18 and 35 years old in good health.

J is TRBJ1-5 and V is TRBV7-9, with 9 bases aligning to TRBD1. The length of the CDR3 is 15 residues. CDR1 is SEHNR, CDR2 FQNEAQ, per germline (reference sequence). J was trimmed by 10 bases and V by 4 bases; bases with no gene match: 11. Written as DNA, the CDR3 is TGTGCCAGCAGCTCCACCTCCGGGACAGGGAGACCCCAGCATTTT. Its translation is CASSSTSGTGRPQHF.

The J gene is TRBJ1-5, the V gene TRBV4-1; 8 positions agree with TRBD1. CDR1 MGHRA and CDR2 YSYEKL come from the germline V gene. The CDR3 is 15 residues long. The trim removed 4 bases at V and 3 bases at J, leaving 5 bases unmatched. The CDR3 nucleotides read TGCGCCAGCAGCCTAGGACAGGGAAACAATCAGCCCCAGCATTTT. Its protein product is CASSLGQGNNQPQHF.

This clone was observed a handful of times. The chain is built from TRBV11-3 and TRBJ1-1; D is unresolved. V lost 1 base, J lost 7 bases, and 10 bases lay in between. In germline, CDR1 is SGHNT, CDR2 YENEEA. This CDR3 has 13 amino acids. As DNA, the CDR3 is TGTGCCAGCAGCTTAGGACCGTACGGTGAAGCTTTCTTT. Amino acids: CASSLGPYGEAFF.

The chain uses TRBV18 and TRBJ1-1; TRBD1 aligns across 7 bases. The CDR3 is 16 residues long. From germline, CDR1 is KGHSH and CDR2 LQKENI. V was clipped by 3 bases and J by 2 bases; unmatched bases: 9. CDR3 DNA: TGTGCCAGCTCACCCTCTCGGACAGGACCTAACACTGAAGCTTTCTTT. Its translation is CASSPSRTGPNTEAFF.

This clone appeared a few times. The chain is built from TRBV7-2 and TRBJ1-2; D is unclear. With 6 bases removed from V and 1 base from J, the gap between germline ends came to 15 bases. Germline-derived CDR1 and CDR2 are SGHTA and FQGNSA. The CDR3 runs to 15 residues. The CDR3 DNA follows: TGTGCCAGCAGTTTCACCAGGTTATTTAACTATGGCTACACCTTC. This translates into CASSFTRLFNYGYTF.

The chain links TRBV25-1 to TRBJ2-7; D may correspond to TRBD1 or TRBD2 (5 bases each). V shed 3 bases and J shed 3 bases, with 18 bases lying between them. This CDR3 spans 16 amino acids. The germline gives CDR1 MGHDK, CDR2 SYGVNS. This CDR3 reads CASSELPGSSYYEQYF. In DNA form, the CDR3 reads TGTGCCAGCAGTGAGCTTCCAGGGAGTTCTTACTACGAGCAGTACTTC.

This chain links TRBV4-1 with TRBJ2-1, with TRBD2 identical over 13 bases. The CDR3 totals 16 residues. The V gene's germline CDR1 is MGHRA and CDR2 YSYEKL. The V and J ends lost 4 bases and 2 bases, in that order; junction bases with no gene match: 2. The CDR3: CASSRGTSGAYNEQFF. CDR3 bases: TGCGCCAGCAGCCGCGGGACTAGCGGGGCCTACAATGAGCAGTTCTTC.

The V and J genes are TRBV7-2 and TRBJ2-5, with D unclear. CDR1 and CDR2 (germline): SGHTA, FQGNSA. CDR3 length equals 15 residues. Trimming took 2 bases from V and 4 from J, leaving 14 bases between them. The CDR3 reads CASSLILGNRETQYF. The DNA for the CDR3 is TGTGCCAGCAGCTTAATCCTTGGGAATCGAGAGACCCAGTACTTC.

V is TRBV7-9 and J is TRBJ2-5; 10 nucleotides align to TRBD2. The CDR3 totals 15 residues. V shed 5 bases, J shed 4 bases, and the junction held 7 bases outside the gene matches. CDR1 is SEHNR and CDR2 is FQNEAQ in the germline V gene (reference sequence). CDR3 nucleotides: TGTGCCAGCAGCGCCTCGCTAGCGGGAGTAGAGACCCAGTACTTC. Amino acids: CASSASLAGVETQYF.

CDR3 bases: TGCGCCAGCAGCCAAGATTCTTTAAGGAGACTAGCGGGGGGGCTAGCCAAAAACATTCAGTACTTC. Translating it yields CASSQDSLRRLAGGLAKNIQYF. V is TRBV4-1 and J is TRBJ2-4, with TRBD2 identical over 14 bases. The germline CDR1 and CDR2 sequences are MGHRA and YSYEKL. Germline trimming cut 0 bases from V and 0 bases from J; bases unmatched to any gene: 13. The CDR3 extends over 22 amino acids.

Of note for this clone: The identical CDR3 is also encoded by other nucleotide sequences in the sample. The V and J genes are TRBV9 and TRBJ2-5; 7 nucleotides align to TRBD2. The CDR3 is 14 residues long. CDR1 is SGDLS and CDR2 is YYNGEE in the germline V gene. V lost 0 bases and J lost 2; bases outside the gene matches: 1. The CDR3 loop reads CASSVAGGQETQYF. The CDR3 nucleotides read TGTGCCAGCAGCGTAGCGGGGGGACAAGAGACCCAGTACTTC.

The V gene is TRBV6-1, the J gene TRBJ1-1; D unclear. Trimming stripped 6 bases from V and 0 bases from J, with 14 bases between. This CDR3 comprises 15 residues. The germline CDR1 and CDR2 sequences are MNHNS and SASEGT. CDR3 amino acids: CASRNSGFLNTEAFF. The CDR3 region has the DNA TGTGCCAGCAGGAATTCCGGGTTTTTGAACACTGAAGCTTTCTTT.

This clone has just a few counts. The chain uses TRBV4-3 and TRBJ1-5; no definite D call. The CDR3 contains 14 residues. Germline assignment: CDR1 LGHNA and CDR2 YSLEER. V shed 1 base and J shed 0 bases, with 4 bases lying between them. CDR3 DNA: TGCGCCAGCAGCCAAGGGGCTAGCAATCAGCCCCAGCATTTT. It specifies CASSQGASNQPQHF.

The chain recombines TRBV19 with TRBJ2-1, with a weak D call TRBD1 (6 bases). Per the germline V gene, CDR1 is LNHDA and CDR2 is SQIVND (reference sequence). V was clipped by 5 bases and J by 12 bases, with 17 bases between them. This CDR3 comprises 13 residues. The CDR3 region has the DNA TGTGCCAGTAGTGTAAACAGGGAAGTTGGGCAGTTCTTC. It specifies CASSVNREVGQFF.

This clone was observed many times. The chain carries TRBV18 and TRBJ2-7; D remains ambiguous. Looked up from germline, CDR1 is KGHSH and CDR2 is LQKENI. CDR3 size: 13 residues. Trimming left V 2 bases short and J 1 base short, with 6 bases between. This CDR3 is CASSPIQSYEQYF. CDR3 sequence (DNA): TGTGCCAGCTCACCAATACAGTCCTACGAGCAGTACTTC.

The chain uses TRBV4-1 and TRBJ2-6, with D perhaps TRBD1 or TRBD2 (5 bases each). CDR3 length: 15 residues. The germline V gene encodes CDR1 MGHRA and CDR2 YSYEKL. V was cut by 7 bases and J by 0 bases, with 10 bases left in between. In DNA, the CDR3 is TGCGCCAGCAACCGGGACCACTCTGGGGCCAACGTCCTGACTTTC. Its protein is CASNRDHSGANVLTF.

This clone came up a few times. The chain combines TRBV4-3 with TRBJ1-1; a weak D match, TRBD1 (6 bases). This CDR3 is 16 amino acids long. The V end lost 0 bases, the J end lost 7 bases, and 18 bases lay between the germline ends. The V gene's germline CDR1 is LGHNA and CDR2 YSLEER. CDR3 region: CASSQDGGQLNLEAFF. The DNA of the CDR3 is TGCGCCAGCAGCCAAGATGGAGGACAGCTCAACCTTGAAGCTTTCTTT.

The chain employs TRBV6-5 and TRBJ2-4, with 9 bases matching TRBD1. The CDR3 is made up of 15 amino acids. Germline values: CDR1 MNHEY, CDR2 SVGAGI. V lost 6 bases, J lost 4 bases, and 7 bases stayed unmatched. The chain's CDR3 is CASRPPGTGKNIQYF. CDR3 bases: TGTGCCAGCAGGCCTCCCGGGACAGGGAAAAACATTCAGTACTTC.

The J gene is TRBJ2-3, the V gene TRBV6-1, with D unclear. CDR1 and CDR2 from the germline V gene are MNHNS and SASEGT. V was trimmed by 4 bases and J by 0 bases, leaving 14 bases between them. The CDR3 spans 16 residues. Written as DNA, the CDR3 is TGTGCCAGCAGTGTCGCCCGGTCGCCTAGCACAGATACGCAGTATTTT. Translating it yields CASSVARSPSTDTQYF.

This sequence joins TRBV11-2 and TRBJ1-5; D is ambiguous. This CDR3 is built from 14 residues. V was shortened by 0 bases and J by 6 bases, with 9 bases between the two germline ends. In germline, CDR1 is SGHAT, CDR2 FQNNGV. DNA of the CDR3: TGTGCCAGCAGCTTAGATCTGCGTATTCAGCCCCAGCATTTT. It translates to CASSLDLRIQPQHF.

The V gene is TRBV6-4, the J gene TRBJ1-2, with 7 positions matching TRBD1. The CDR3 consists of 15 residues. CDR1 and CDR2 (germline): MRHNA, SNTAGT. The ends lost 6 bases at V and 0 bases at J; junction bases unmatched: 7. The CDR3 nucleotides read TGTGCCAGCAGAGCCGGGACAGCGTCTAACTATGGCTACACCTTC. This sequence encodes CASRAGTASNYGYTF.

The chain has TRBV5-1 and TRBJ2-1; 9 nucleotides align to TRBD2. With 3 bases clipped from V and 3 bases from J, the junction kept 4 bases outside the gene matches. CDR3 length: 15 residues. Germline-derived CDR1 and CDR2 are SGHRS and YFSETQ. The CDR3 here is CASSSLAGDYNEQFF. CDR3 sequence (DNA): TGCGCCAGCAGCTCATTAGCGGGGGACTACAATGAGCAGTTCTTC.

In this sample, this clone turned up a few times. The chain links TRBV6-1 to TRBJ2-4; the D is unclear. CDR1 is MNHNS, CDR2 SASEGT, per germline. This CDR3 comprises 13 residues. Between the trimmed V and J ends, which lost 4 bases and 6 bases, there was a span of 10 bases. This CDR3 reads CASSGVSGNIQYF. CDR3 DNA: TGTGCCAGCAGTGGCGTCTCGGGAAACATTCAGTACTTC.

This clone has just one count. The chain uses TRBV15 and TRBJ1-1; D unresolved. CDR1 is LNHNV, CDR2 YYDKDF, per germline (reference sequence). Trimming pared 8 bases from V and 8 bases from J, leaving 15 bases between. CDR3 length: 12 amino acids. The CDR3 nucleotides read TGTGCCACCGCTGGTGGAGAATCCGAAGCTTTCTTT. This gives the protein CATAGGESEAFF. Full variable domain (remainder filled in from reference TRBV15 and TRBJ1-1): DAMVIQNPRYQVTQFGKPVTLSCSQTLNHNVMYWYQQKSSQAPKLLFHYYDKDFNNEADTPDNFQSRRPNTSFCFLDIRSPGLGDTAMYLCATAGGESEAFFGQGTRLTVV.

The V gene is TRBV4-1, the J gene TRBJ2-7; D may be TRBD1 (6 bases). The V gene's germline CDR1 is MGHRA and CDR2 YSYEKL. The germline V and J ends were trimmed by 2 bases and 6 bases, with 17 bases remaining between them. CDR3 length: 15 amino acids. CDR3 amino acids: CASSQWGQPRGEQYF. The CDR3 DNA reads TGCGCCAGCAGCCAATGGGGCCAGCCCAGGGGCGAGCAGTACTTC.

J is TRBJ2-7 and V is TRBV2; D is unresolved. The germline V gene encodes CDR1 SNHLY and CDR2 FYNNEI. CDR3 length: 12 amino acids. The V end lost 7 bases, the J end lost 4 bases, and 11 bases lay between the germline ends. CDR3 region: CASNLGPYEQYF. The DNA of the CDR3 is TGTGCCAGCAACCTAGGCCCTTACGAGCAGTACTTC. Filled out from reference TRBV2 and TRBJ2-7, the complete variable domain reads EPEVTQTPSHQVTQMGQEVILRCVPISNHLYFYWYRQILGQKVEFLVSFYNNEISEKSEIFDDQFSVERPDGSNFTLKIRSTKLEDSAMYFCASNLGPYEQYFGPGTRLTVT.

This clone was seen only a few times. The chain links TRBV7-9 to TRBJ2-2; D unclear. This CDR3 comprises 16 residues. The germline V and J ends were trimmed by 3 bases and 0 bases, with 11 bases remaining between them. Germline CDR1 SEHNR, CDR2 FQNEAQ (reference sequence). DNA of the CDR3: TGTGCCAGCAGCTTTCTTACCCGGACGAACACCGGGGAGCTGTTTTTT. The encoded protein is CASSFLTRTNTGELFF.